This TCR beta chain was obtained from a study of T cell responses to AZD1222 COVID-19 vaccine. Overall study findings and caveats: Clonal diversity was possibly underestimated; the donors were predominantly white British and more often female. Receipt of two AZD1222 doses was followed by a rise in Spike-specific TCR breadth and depth.

This table comes from immunoSEQ multiplex PCR, and its TCRdb copy is limited to in-frame clones, with some not included. This table has roughly 150,000 clones, 90% appearing once. Second doses that came at about 4 or about 12 weeks were put together. Trimming removed 4 bases from V and 0 bases from J, with 10 bases in between. The CDR3 has 15 amino acids. Germline CDR1 is SNHLY and CDR2 is FYNNEI. A word on this clone: Its antigen is as yet unknown.

The source of this sequence is an adult who received the AZD1222 COVID-19 vaccine. This chain uses TRBV2 with TRBJ1-5; no clear D. The specimen was peripheral blood, collected 28 days after the second AZD1222 dose. The CDR3 loop is CASSGWTDSNQPQHF. DNA of the CDR3: TGTGCCAGCAGTGGGTGGACGGATAGCAATCAGCCCCAGCATTTT.